This T cell receptor beta chain was identified during a study of T-cell reconstitution after alpha-beta-depleted transplantation in children. Unique molecular identifiers were used to barcode this TCRbeta library. TCRdb passed the PCR reads through MiXCR, listing each CDR3 protein once. The sample shows about 500,000 distinct CDR3 sequences, roughly an eighth of them seen only once. This clonotype occurred many times. The antigen is unknown. The V end lost 4 bases, the J end lost 8 bases, and 13 bases lay between the germline ends. The CDR3 length is 13 residues. Germline V gene data show CDR1 as SGHRS and CDR2 as YFSETQ. Overall study results and limits: Recipient T cells and thymic progenitors that survived gave rise to the high TCRbeta diversity observed at day 60 in some patients. Reports say that about two months after transplant, the alpha-beta T cells came out of several hundred graft clones that had expanded.

The chain carries TRBV5-1 and TRBJ1-3, with a weak D call TRBD1 (6 bases). The material was PBMCs, mostly from graft donor cells, obtained 180 days after TCRalphabeta/CD19-depleted stem cell transplant. This receptor was obtained from a female patient between 2 and 15 years old who had a stem cell transplant for aplastic anemia, so the T cells may come from the graft donor. This CDR3 is CASSPRRGDTIYF. DNA for the CDR3: TGCGCCAGCAGCCCCCGTAGGGGGGACACCATATATTTT.